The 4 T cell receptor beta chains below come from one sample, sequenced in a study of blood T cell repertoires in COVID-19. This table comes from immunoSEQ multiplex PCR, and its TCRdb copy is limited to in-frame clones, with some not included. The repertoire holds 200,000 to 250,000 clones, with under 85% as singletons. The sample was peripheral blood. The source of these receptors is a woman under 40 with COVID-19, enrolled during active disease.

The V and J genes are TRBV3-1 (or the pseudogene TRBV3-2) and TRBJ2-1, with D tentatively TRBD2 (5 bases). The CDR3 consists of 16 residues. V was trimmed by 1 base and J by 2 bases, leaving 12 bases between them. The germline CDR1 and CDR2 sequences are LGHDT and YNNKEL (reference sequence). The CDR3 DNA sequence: TGTGCCAGCAGCCAAGGGCTAGCTAGTGCCTACAATGAGCAGTTCTTC. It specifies CASSQGLASAYNEQFF.

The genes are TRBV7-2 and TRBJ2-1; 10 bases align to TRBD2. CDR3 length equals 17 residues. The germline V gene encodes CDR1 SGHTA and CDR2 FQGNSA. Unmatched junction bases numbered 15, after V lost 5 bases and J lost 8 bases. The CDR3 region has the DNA TGTGCCAGCAGCCCCACAAGTCTAGCGGGGGCTGCGGATGAGCAGTTCTTC. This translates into CASSPTSLAGAADEQFF.

CDR3 region: CASSTPGETGELFF. CDR3 in DNA: TGTGCCAGTTCGACCCCGGGGGAAACCGGGGAGCTGTTTTTT. This sequence joins TRBV25-1 and TRBJ2-2; a weak D match, TRBD2 (6 bases). Per the germline V gene, CDR1 is MGHDK and CDR2 is SYGVNS. This CDR3 has 14 amino acids. Trimming removed 9 bases at V and 5 bases at J, with 16 bases between. Full variable domain (outside the CDR3, taken from reference TRBV25-1 and TRBJ2-2): EADIYQTPRYLVIGTGKKITLECSQTMGHDKMYWYQQDPGMELHLIHYSYGVNSTEKGDLSSESTVSRIRTEHFPLTLESARPSHTSQYLCASSTPGETGELFFGEGSRLTVL.

CDR3 amino acids: CASSHDRELGGYTF. The CDR3 coding sequence is TGCGCCAGCAGCCACGACAGAGAACTCGGTGGCTACACCTTC. The chain recombines TRBV4-3 with TRBJ1-2, with D possibly being TRBD1 (5 bases). The V gene's germline CDR1 is LGHNA and CDR2 YSLEER. CDR3 length equals 14 residues. The V gene lost 3 bases and the J gene lost 7 bases, with 15 bases spanning the gap.